These 15 T cell receptor beta chains came from one sample sequenced in a study of T-cell reconstitution after alpha-beta-depleted transplantation in children. TCRbeta library construction was performed incorporating unique molecular identifiers. MiXCR, applied by TCRdb to the PCR reads, yields one record per CDR3 protein. Of 81,000 or so distinct CDR3 sequences in the sample, around 15% were seen once. Sequenced material: PBMCs, mostly from graft donor cells, taken 180 days after TCRalphabeta/CD19-depleted stem cell transplant. Receptors originate from a male patient under 10 years old who had a stem cell transplant for acute lymphoblastic leukemia, so the T cells may come from the graft donor.

The rearrangement joins TRBV3-1 to TRBJ2-1; 8 bases agree with TRBD1. The CDR3 spans 15 residues. Germline V gene lookup returns CDR1 LGHDT and CDR2 YNNKEL (reference sequence). Unmatched junction bases numbered 3, after V lost 5 bases and J lost 0 bases. The CDR3 coding sequence is TGTGCCAGCAGCAAGGGACAGGCCTCCTACAATGAGCAGTTCTTC. Translating gives CASSKGQASYNEQFF.

This clonotype was recorded a few times. This sequence joins TRBV10-2 and TRBJ2-5; D may be TRBD1 or TRBD2 (5 bases each). The CDR3 spans 13 residues. Trimming took off 7 bases at V and 3 bases at J, with 12 bases between the two ends. CDR1 WSHSY and CDR2 SAAADI come from the germline V gene. The CDR3 region is CASTSRAKETQYF. The CDR3 region has the DNA TGCGCCAGCACTAGCAGGGCAAAAGAGACCCAGTACTTC.

CDR3 DNA sequence: TGTGCCAGCAGCCTAGGGGGCTTCGGAAACATTCAGTACTTC. Residues: CASSLGGFGNIQYF. The chain joins TRBV12-3 or TRBV12-4 to TRBJ2-4; TRBD1 matches 7 bases. The V gene end was trimmed by 6 bases and the J gene end by 6 bases; junction bases not matched to a gene: 8. The CDR3 covers 14 residues.

This clonotype showed up many times. The chain couples TRBV12-3 or TRBV12-4 to TRBJ1-5; TRBD1 might be the D (6 bases). V was trimmed by 3 bases and J by 4 bases, leaving 10 bases between them. This CDR3 comprises 14 residues. As DNA, the CDR3 is TGTGCCAGCAGTTTCTGGGACACTAATCAGCCCCAGCATTTT. Its translation is CASSFWDTNQPQHF.

This clonotype was seen only a few times. The rearrangement joins TRBV25-1 to TRBJ2-7; 9 bases are shared with TRBD1. Germline V gene lookup returns CDR1 MGHDK and CDR2 SYGVNS. There are 14 residues in the CDR3. Germline trimming cut 3 bases from V and 4 bases from J; bases unmatched to any gene: 4. The CDR3 reads CASSDLGQGYEQYF. The CDR3 DNA reads as TGTGCCAGCAGTGACCTGGGACAGGGTTACGAGCAGTACTTC.

J is TRBJ1-2 and V is TRBV6-1; no clear D. Looked up from germline, CDR1 is MNHNS and CDR2 is SASEGT. V lost 2 bases and J 8 bases, leaving 12 bases between the germline ends. The CDR3 is 13 amino acids. CDR3 DNA: TGTGCCAGCAGTGAATATGTAGGGCACGGCTACACCTTC. Its translation: CASSEYVGHGYTF.

The V and J genes are TRBV30 and TRBJ2-7; D unclear. Germline CDR1 GTSNPN, CDR2 SVGIG (reference sequence). The CDR3 totals 14 residues. Trimming removed 1 base from V and 5 bases from J, with 15 bases in between. The chain's CDR3 is CAWSGVSFPHEQYF. In DNA, the CDR3 is TGTGCCTGGAGTGGTGTCAGCTTTCCCCACGAGCAGTACTTC.

This clonotype was recorded at least ten times. The chain recombines TRBV10-3 with TRBJ1-2; D is undetermined. The CDR3 has 13 amino acids. Between the trimmed V and J ends, which lost 6 bases and 6 bases, there was a span of 14 bases. Germline loops: CDR1 ENHRY, CDR2 SYGVKD. The CDR3 DNA reads TGTGCCATCAGCCGGACGGGGTTAGATGGCTACACCTTC. Encoded protein: CAISRTGLDGYTF.

This clonotype was counted only a few times. The rearrangement uses TRBV11-2 and TRBJ2-3; D unclear. The CDR3 spans 12 residues. Trimming removed 3 bases at V and 9 bases at J, with 10 bases between. Germline-derived CDR1 and CDR2 are SGHAT and FQNNGV. The CDR3 sequence is CASSFHEGTQYF. CDR3 nucleotides: TGTGCCAGCAGCTTCCACGAAGGGACGCAGTATTTT.

This clonotype was counted between two and nine times. DNA of the CDR3: TGCAGTGCTAGTTTCTCCTACGAGCAGTACTTC. It translates to CSASFSYEQYF. The chain is built from TRBV20-1 and TRBJ2-7; no reliable D call. Germline CDR1 DFQATT, CDR2 SNEGSKA (reference sequence). V gave up 3 bases and J gave up 0 bases, with 3 bases separating them. The CDR3 spans 11 residues.

The chain couples TRBV5-1 to TRBJ1-3, with no clear D. This CDR3 spans 15 amino acids. The V end lost 2 bases, the J end lost 0 bases, and 9 bases lay between the germline ends. The germline gives CDR1 SGHRS, CDR2 YFSETQ. The CDR3 sequence: CASSFSANSGNTIYF. DNA of the CDR3: TGCGCCAGCAGCTTCTCAGCTAACTCTGGAAACACCATATATTTT.

This clonotype showed up just a few times. The chain is built from TRBV12-3 or TRBV12-4 and TRBJ1-1; no clear D gene. The CDR3 is 12 amino acids. With 2 bases removed from V and 7 bases from J, the gap between germline ends came to 8 bases. The CDR3 loop is CASSLMRNEAFF. The CDR3, as DNA: TGTGCCAGCAGTTTAATGAGAAATGAAGCTTTCTTT.

DNA for the CDR3: TGTGCCAGCAGCTTGGAGTCGACTAGCGGGGGGGACTACAATGAGCAGTTCTTC. Its protein is CASSLESTSGGDYNEQFF. This chain connects TRBV5-6 to TRBJ2-1, with 14 bases lining up with TRBD2. Trimming cost V 0 bases and J 3 bases; bases outside gene matches: 5. Germline CDR1 reads SGHDT; CDR2 reads YYEEEE. The length of the CDR3 is 18 residues.

This clonotype showed up just a few times. The rearrangement joins TRBV10-3 to TRBJ2-5; the D gene is possibly TRBD2 (6 bases). V lost 3 bases, J lost 3 bases, and 11 bases lay in between. CDR3 length: 14 amino acids. The germline gives CDR1 ENHRY, CDR2 SYGVKD. CDR3 bases: TGTGCCATCAGTGATAGACTAGTGGAAGAGACCCAGTACTTC. The encoded protein is CAISDRLVEETQYF.

This clonotype was seen only a few times. V usage is TRBV12-3 or TRBV12-4 and J usage is TRBJ2-2, with D possibly matching TRBD2 (6 bases). The CDR3 length is 15 residues. Deletions cut 3 bases from V and 2 bases from J, with 10 bases between. The CDR3 DNA reads TGTGCCAGCAGTTTTAACGGGGGTAACACCGGGGAGCTGTTTTTT. It encodes CASSFNGGNTGELFF.